This T cell receptor (beta chain) was identified during a study of identical twins. Healthy Caucasian donors formed the entire cohort. The CDR3 length is 17 residues. Germline CDR1 is SGHTA and CDR2 is FQGNSA. The trim removed 7 bases at V and 3 bases at J, leaving 15 bases unmatched. This clonotype was picked up a small number of times. Unique molecular identifiers were present on the cDNA, which also gained a universal primer site by template switching. TCRdb re-called the 5' RACE reads with MiXCR, one entry per CDR3 protein. The data contain roughly 1.6 million distinct CDR3 sequences, about 30% of them singletons.

The sample consisted of cord blood. This sequence originates from a newborn girl in good health. The genes are TRBV7-2 and TRBJ2-1; the match to TRBD2 covers 7 bases. The CDR3 region has the DNA TGTGCCAGCACCCATCGGACTAGTAGCGCTCTCTACAATGAGCAGTTCTTC. Amino acids: CASTHRTSSALYNEQFF.